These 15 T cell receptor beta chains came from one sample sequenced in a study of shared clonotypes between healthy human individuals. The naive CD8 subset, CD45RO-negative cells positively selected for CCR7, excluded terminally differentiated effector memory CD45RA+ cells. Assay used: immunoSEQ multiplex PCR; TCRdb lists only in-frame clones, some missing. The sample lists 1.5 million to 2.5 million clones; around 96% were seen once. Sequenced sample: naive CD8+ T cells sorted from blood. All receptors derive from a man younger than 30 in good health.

As DNA, the CDR3 is TGTGCCATCAGTGATCGGCGGGAGGGCCGGGAGGCCCAGTACTTC. It specifies CAISDRREGREAQYF. The V call is TRBV10-3, the J call TRBJ2-5, with TRBD2 identical over 9 bases. The CDR3 has 15 residues. The V gene's germline CDR1 is ENHRY and CDR2 SYGVKD. Germline trimming cut 3 bases from V and 9 bases from J; bases unmatched to any gene: 11.

The CDR3 loop is CASSIPGPPNSPLHF. The CDR3 bases are TGTGCCAGCAGTATACCGGGACCGCCTAATTCACCCCTCCACTTT. The rearrangement joins TRBV2 to TRBJ1-6; perhaps TRBD1 as D (5 bases). The CDR3 sequence is 15 residues long. V was clipped by 5 bases and J by 6 bases, with 14 bases between them. Per germline, CDR1 SNHLY and CDR2 FYNNEI.

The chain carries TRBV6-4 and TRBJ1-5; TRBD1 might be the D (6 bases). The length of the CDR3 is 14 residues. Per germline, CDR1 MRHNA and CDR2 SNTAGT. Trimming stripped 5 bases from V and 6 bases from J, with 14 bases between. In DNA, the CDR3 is TGTGCCAGCAGTCCTAGGGGGGAAGGTCAGCCCCAGCATTTT. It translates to CASSPRGEGQPQHF.

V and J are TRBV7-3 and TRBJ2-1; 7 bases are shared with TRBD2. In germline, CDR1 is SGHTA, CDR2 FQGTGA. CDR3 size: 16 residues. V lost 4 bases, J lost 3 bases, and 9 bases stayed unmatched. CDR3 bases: TGTGCCAGCAGCTCATGGATTGGGGAGGGCTACAATGAGCAGTTCTTC. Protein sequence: CASSSWIGEGYNEQFF.

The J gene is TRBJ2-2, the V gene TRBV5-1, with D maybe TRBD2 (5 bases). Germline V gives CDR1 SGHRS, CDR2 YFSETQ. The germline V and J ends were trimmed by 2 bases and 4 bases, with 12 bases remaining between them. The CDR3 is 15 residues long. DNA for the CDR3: TGCGCCAGCAGCTTCACTGAGGGCGGCACCGGGGAGCTGTTTTTT. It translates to CASSFTEGGTGELFF.

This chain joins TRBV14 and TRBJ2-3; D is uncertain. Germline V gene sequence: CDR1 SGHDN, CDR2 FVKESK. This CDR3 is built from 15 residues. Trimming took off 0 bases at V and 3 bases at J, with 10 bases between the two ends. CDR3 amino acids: CASSQDLRVTDTQYF. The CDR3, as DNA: TGTGCCAGCAGCCAAGACCTTAGGGTGACAGATACGCAGTATTTT. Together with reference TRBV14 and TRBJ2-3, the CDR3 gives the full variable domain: EAGVTQFPSHSVIEKGQTVTLRCDPISGHDNLYWYRRVMGKEIKFLLHFVKESKQDESGMPNNRFLAERTGGTYSTLKVQPAELEDSGVYFCASSQDLRVTDTQYFGPGTRLTVL.

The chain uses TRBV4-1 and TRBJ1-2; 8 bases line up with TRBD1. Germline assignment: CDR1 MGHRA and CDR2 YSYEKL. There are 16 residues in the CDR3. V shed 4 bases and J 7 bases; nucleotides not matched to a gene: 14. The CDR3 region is CASSRSADQGAGGYTF. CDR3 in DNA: TGCGCCAGCAGCCGTAGCGCCGACCAGGGGGCGGGTGGCTACACCTTC.

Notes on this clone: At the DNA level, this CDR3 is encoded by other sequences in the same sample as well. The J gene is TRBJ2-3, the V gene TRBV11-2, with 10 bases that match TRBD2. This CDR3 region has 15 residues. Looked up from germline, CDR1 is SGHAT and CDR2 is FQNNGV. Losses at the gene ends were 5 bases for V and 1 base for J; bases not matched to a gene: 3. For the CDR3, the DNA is TGTGCCAGCAGCCTAGGGACTAGCGGCACAGATACGCAGTATTTT. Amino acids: CASSLGTSGTDTQYF.

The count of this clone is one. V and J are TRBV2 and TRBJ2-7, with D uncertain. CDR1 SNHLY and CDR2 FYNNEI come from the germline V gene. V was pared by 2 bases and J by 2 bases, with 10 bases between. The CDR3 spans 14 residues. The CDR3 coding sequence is TGTGCCAGCAGTGAACGGTCAGGTCCCTACGAGCAGTACTTC. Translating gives CASSERSGPYEQYF.

The CDR3 protein is CASSLGQPTEAFF. CDR3 coding DNA: TGTGCCAGCAGCTTGGGCCAGCCAACTGAAGCTTTCTTT. The rearrangement joins TRBV5-4 to TRBJ1-1; no firm D call. V shed 0 bases and J shed 5 bases, with 8 bases lying between them. The CDR3 runs to 13 residues. The germline V gene encodes CDR1 SGHNT and CDR2 YYREEE (reference sequence).

DNA of the CDR3: TGCGCCAGCAGCTTACTCAGGGCGAACACCGGGGAGCTGTTTTTT. Translation: CASSLLRANTGELFF. This sequence joins TRBV5-1 and TRBJ2-2, with D possibly TRBD1 on 5 matching bases. Trimming removed 2 bases at V and 0 bases at J, with 8 bases between. Germline V gene lookup returns CDR1 SGHRS and CDR2 YFSETQ. The CDR3 spans 15 residues.

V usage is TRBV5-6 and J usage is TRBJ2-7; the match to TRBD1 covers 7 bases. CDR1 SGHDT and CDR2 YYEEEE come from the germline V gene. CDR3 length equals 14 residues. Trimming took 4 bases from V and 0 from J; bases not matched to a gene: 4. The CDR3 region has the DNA TGTGCCAGCAGCCTGCAGGGGGTCTCCTACGAGCAGTACTTC. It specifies CASSLQGVSYEQYF.

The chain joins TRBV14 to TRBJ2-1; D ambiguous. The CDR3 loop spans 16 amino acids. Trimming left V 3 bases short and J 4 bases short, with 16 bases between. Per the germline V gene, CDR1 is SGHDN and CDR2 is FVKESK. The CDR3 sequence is CASSQEGWEGYNEQFF. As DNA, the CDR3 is TGTGCCAGCAGCCAGGAAGGATGGGAAGGGTACAATGAGCAGTTCTTC. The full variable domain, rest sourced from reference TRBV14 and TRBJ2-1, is EAGVTQFPSHSVIEKGQTVTLRCDPISGHDNLYWYRRVMGKEIKFLLHFVKESKQDESGMPNNRFLAERTGGTYSTLKVQPAELEDSGVYFCASSQEGWEGYNEQFFGPGTRLTVL.

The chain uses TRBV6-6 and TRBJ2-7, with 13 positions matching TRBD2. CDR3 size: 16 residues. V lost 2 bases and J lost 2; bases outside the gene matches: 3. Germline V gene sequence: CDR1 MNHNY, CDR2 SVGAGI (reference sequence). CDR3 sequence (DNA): TGTGCCAGCAGTTACGGACTAGCGGGAGAGACCTACGAGCAGTACTTC. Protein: CASSYGLAGETYEQYF.

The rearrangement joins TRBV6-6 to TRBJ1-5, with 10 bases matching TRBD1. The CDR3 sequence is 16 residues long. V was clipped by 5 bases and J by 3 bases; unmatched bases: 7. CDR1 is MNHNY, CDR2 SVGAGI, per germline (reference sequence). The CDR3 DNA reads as TGTGCCAGCAGTGGCCCTGGGACAGGGGACAATCAGCCCCAGCATTTT. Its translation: CASSGPGTGDNQPQHF.